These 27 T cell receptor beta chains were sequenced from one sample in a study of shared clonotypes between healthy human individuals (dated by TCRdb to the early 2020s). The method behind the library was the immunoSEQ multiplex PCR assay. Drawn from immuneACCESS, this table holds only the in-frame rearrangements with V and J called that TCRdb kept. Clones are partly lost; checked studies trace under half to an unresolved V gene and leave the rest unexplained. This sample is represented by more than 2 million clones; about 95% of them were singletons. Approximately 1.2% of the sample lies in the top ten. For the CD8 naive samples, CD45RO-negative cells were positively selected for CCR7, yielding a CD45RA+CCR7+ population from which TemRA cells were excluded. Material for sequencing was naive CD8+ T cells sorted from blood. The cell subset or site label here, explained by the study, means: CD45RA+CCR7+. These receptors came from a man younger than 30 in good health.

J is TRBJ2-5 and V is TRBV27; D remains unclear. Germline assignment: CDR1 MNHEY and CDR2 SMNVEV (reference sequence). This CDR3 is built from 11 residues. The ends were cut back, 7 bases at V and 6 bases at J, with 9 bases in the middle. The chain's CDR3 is CASTYRKTQYF. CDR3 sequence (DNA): TGTGCCAGCACCTATAGGAAGACCCAGTACTTC.

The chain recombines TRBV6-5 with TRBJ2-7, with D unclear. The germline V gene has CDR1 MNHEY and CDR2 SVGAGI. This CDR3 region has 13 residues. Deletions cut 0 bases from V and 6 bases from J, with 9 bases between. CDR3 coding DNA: TGTGCCAGCAGTTACTCCAACGGGCTCGAGCAGTACTTC. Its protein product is CASSYSNGLEQYF.

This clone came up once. The CDR3 DNA is TGTGCCAGCAGTCGGACCGGGGCGGGGCCCGGGGAGACCCAGTACTTC. Translation: CASSRTGAGPGETQYF. V and J are TRBV27 and TRBJ2-5; D is possibly TRBD2 (6 bases). There are 16 residues in the CDR3. Trimming removed 5 bases at V and 5 bases at J, with 21 bases between. Per germline, CDR1 MNHEY and CDR2 SMNVEV (reference sequence).

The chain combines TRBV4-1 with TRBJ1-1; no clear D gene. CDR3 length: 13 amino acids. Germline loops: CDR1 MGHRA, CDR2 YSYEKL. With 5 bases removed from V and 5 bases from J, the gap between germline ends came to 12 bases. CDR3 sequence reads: CASSSQPITEAFF. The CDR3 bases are TGCGCCAGCAGCTCCCAGCCTATTACTGAAGCTTTCTTT.

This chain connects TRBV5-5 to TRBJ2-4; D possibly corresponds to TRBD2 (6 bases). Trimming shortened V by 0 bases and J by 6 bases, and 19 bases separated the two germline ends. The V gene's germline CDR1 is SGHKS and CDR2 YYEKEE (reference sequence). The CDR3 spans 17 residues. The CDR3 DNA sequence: TGTGCCAGCAGCTTGGCCGGGACTTCTCTTGGGGGAAACATTCAGTACTTC. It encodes CASSLAGTSLGGNIQYF.

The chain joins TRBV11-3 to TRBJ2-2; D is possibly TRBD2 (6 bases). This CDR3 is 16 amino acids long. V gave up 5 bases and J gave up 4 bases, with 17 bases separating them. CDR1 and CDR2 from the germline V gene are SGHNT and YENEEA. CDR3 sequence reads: CASSPRDPNPTGELFF. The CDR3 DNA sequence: TGTGCCAGCAGCCCGCGGGACCCAAACCCCACCGGGGAGCTGTTTTTT. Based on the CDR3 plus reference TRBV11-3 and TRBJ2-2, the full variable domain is EAGVVQSPRYKIIEKKQPVAFWCNPISGHNTLYWYLQNLGQGPELLIRYENEEAVDDSQLPKDRFSAERLKGVDSTLKIQPAELGDSAVYLCASSPRDPNPTGELFFGEGSRLTVL.

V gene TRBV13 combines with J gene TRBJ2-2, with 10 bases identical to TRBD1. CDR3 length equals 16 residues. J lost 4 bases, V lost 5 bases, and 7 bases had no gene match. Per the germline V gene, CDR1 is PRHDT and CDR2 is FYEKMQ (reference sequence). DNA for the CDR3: TGTGCCAGCAGCACCGGGACAGGGGTGCTCACCGGGGAGCTGTTTTTT. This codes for CASSTGTGVLTGELFF.

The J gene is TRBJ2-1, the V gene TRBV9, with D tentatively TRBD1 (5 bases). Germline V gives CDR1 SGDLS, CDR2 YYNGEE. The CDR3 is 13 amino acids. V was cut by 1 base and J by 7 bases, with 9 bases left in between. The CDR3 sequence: CASSVRGNNEQFF. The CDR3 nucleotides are TGTGCCAGCAGCGTAAGGGGCAATAATGAGCAGTTCTTC.

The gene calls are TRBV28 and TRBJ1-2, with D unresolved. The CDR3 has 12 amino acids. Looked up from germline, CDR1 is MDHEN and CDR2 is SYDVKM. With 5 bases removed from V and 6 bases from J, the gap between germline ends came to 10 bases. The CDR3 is CASSPVLDGYTF. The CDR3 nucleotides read TGTGCCAGCAGTCCCGTATTGGATGGCTACACCTTC.

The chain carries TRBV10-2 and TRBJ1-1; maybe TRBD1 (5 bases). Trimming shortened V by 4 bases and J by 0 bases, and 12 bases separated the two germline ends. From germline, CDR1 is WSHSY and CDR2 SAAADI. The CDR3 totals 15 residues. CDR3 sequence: CASSAQVGVNTEAFF. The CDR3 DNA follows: TGCGCCAGCAGTGCACAGGTAGGAGTGAACACTGAAGCTTTCTTT.

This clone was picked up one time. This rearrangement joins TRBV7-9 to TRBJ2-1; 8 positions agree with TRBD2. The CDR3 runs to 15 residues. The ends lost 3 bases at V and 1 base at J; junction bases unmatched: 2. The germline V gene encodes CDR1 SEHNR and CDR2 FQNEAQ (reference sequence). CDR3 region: CASSFLAGSYNEQFF. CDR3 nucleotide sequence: TGTGCCAGCAGCTTCTTAGCGGGGTCCTACAATGAGCAGTTCTTC.

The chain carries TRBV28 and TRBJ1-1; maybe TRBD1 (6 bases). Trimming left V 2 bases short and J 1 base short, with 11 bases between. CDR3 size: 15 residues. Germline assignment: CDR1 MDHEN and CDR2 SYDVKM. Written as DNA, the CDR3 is TGTGCCAGCAGTTTAGGGGGCCCCGGGAACACTGAAGCTTTCTTT. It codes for CASSLGGPGNTEAFF.

The CDR3 protein is CASSSIWTGVVNYGYTF. CDR3 nucleotide sequence: TGTGCCAGCAGCTCGATCTGGACAGGAGTCGTCAACTATGGCTACACCTTC. The chain is built from TRBV5-4 and TRBJ1-2, with 7 bases matching TRBD1. This CDR3 is built from 17 residues. CDR1 is SGHNT, CDR2 YYREEE, per germline (reference sequence). The J segment lost 2 bases and the V segment lost 3 bases, leaving 13 bases of the junction unmatched.

The DNA for the CDR3 is TGTGCCAGCAAACTGACAGGAGCTAACTATGGCTACACCTTC. It translates to CASKLTGANYGYTF. This sequence joins TRBV13 and TRBJ1-2; TRBD1 might be the D (6 bases). This CDR3 comprises 14 residues. The germline gives CDR1 PRHDT, CDR2 FYEKMQ (reference sequence). Trimming stripped 7 bases from V and 0 bases from J, with 12 bases between.

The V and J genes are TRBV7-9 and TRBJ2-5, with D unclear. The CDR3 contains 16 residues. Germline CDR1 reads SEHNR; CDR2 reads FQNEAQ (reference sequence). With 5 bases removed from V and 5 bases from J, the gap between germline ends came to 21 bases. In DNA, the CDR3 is TGTGCCAGCAGCCCACGGACCCTCCCGCGGCCGGAGACCCAGTACTTC. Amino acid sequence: CASSPRTLPRPETQYF. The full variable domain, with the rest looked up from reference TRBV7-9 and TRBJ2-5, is DTGVSQNPRHKITKRGQNVTFRCDPISEHNRLYWYRQTLGQGPEFLTYFQNEAQLEKSRLLSDRFSAERPKGSFSTLEIQRTEQGDSAMYLCASSPRTLPRPETQYFGPGTRLLVL.

CDR3 sequence (DNA): TGTGCCAGCAGATCAGACAGGAGCAACTACGAGCAGTACTTC. Translating gives CASRSDRSNYEQYF. The rearrangement joins TRBV11-2 to TRBJ2-7, with TRBD1 as a possible D gene (6 bases). Germline CDR1 reads SGHAT; CDR2 reads FQNNGV. CDR3 size: 14 residues. V lost 6 bases, J lost 3 bases, and 15 bases lay in between. The variable domain in full, completed from reference TRBV11-2 and TRBJ2-7, reads EAGVAQSPRYKIIEKRQSVAFWCNPISGHATLYWYQQILGQGPKLLIQFQNNGVVDDSQLPKDRFSAERLKGVDSTLKIQPAKLEDSAVYLCASRSDRSNYEQYFGPGTRLTVT.

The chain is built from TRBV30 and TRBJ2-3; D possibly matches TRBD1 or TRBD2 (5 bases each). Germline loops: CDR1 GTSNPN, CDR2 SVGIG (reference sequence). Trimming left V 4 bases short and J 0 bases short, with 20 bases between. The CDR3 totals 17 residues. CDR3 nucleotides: TGTGCCTGGACCGGGACGTTCGGCAAATCTAGCACAGATACGCAGTATTTT. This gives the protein CAWTGTFGKSSTDTQYF.

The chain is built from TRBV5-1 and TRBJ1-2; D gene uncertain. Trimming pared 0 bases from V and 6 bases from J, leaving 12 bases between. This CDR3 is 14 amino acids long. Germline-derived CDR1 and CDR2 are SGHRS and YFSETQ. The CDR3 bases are TGCGCCAGCAGCTTGGAGGGTCCGACGGATGGCTACACCTTC. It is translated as CASSLEGPTDGYTF.

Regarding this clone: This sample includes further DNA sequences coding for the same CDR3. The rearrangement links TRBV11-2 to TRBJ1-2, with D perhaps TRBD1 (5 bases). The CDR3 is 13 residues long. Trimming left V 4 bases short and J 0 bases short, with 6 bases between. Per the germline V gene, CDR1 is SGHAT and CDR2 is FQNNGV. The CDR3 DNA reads TGTGCCAGCAGCTCGACAGCTAACTATGGCTACACCTTC. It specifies CASSSTANYGYTF.

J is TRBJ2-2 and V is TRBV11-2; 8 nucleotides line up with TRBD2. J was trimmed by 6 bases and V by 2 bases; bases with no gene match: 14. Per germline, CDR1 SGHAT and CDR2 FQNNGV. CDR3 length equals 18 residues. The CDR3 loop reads CASSLPLGSGSQAGELFF. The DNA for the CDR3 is TGTGCCAGCAGCTTACCCCTCGGGAGCGGGAGTCAGGCCGGGGAGCTGTTTTTT.

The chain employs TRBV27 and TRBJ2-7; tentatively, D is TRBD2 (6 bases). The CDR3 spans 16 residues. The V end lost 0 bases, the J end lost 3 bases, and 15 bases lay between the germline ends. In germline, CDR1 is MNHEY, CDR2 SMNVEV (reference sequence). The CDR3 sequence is CASSLSWGVHLYEQYF. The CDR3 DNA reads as TGTGCCAGCAGTTTATCGTGGGGGGTTCATCTCTACGAGCAGTACTTC.

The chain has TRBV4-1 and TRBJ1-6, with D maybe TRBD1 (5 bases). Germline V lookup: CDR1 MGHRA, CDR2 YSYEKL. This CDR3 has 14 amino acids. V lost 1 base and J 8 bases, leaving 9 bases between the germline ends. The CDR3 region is CASSQVTEDSPLHF. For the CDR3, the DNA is TGCGCCAGCAGCCAAGTGACAGAAGATTCACCCCTCCACTTT.

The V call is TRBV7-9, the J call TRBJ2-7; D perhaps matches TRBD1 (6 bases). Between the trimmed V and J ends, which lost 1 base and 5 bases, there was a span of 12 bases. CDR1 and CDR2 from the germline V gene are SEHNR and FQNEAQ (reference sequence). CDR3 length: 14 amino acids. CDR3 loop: CASSLVGNRDEQYF. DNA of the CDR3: TGTGCCAGCAGCTTAGTTGGGAACAGGGACGAGCAGTACTTC.

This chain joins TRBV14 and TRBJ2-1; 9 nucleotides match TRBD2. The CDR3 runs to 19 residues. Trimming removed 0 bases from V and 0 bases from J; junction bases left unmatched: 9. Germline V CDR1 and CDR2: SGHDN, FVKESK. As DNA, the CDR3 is TGTGCCAGCAGCCAAGAAGGTGGGAGCGGGAGGTTCTCCTACAATGAGCAGTTCTTC. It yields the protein CASSQEGGSGRFSYNEQFF.

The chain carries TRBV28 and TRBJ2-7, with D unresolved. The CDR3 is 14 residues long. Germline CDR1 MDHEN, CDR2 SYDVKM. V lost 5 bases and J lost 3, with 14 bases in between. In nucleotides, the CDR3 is TGTGCCAGCAGTCTCCGGACCGCTGGCTACGAGCAGTACTTC. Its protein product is CASSLRTAGYEQYF.

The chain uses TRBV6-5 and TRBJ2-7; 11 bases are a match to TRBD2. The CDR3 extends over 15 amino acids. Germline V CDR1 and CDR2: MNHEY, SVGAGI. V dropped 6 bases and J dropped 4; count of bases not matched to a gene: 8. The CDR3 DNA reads TGTGCCAGCAGCCTACTAGCGGGAGTGTTTTACGAGCAGTACTTC. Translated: CASSLLAGVFYEQYF.

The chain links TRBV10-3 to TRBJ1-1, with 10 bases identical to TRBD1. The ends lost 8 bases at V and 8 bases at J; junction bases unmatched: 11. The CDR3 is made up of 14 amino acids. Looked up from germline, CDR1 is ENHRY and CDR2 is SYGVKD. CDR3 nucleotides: TGTGCCATCGAATATCGATTGGGACAGGGGGAAGCTTTCTTT. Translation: CAIEYRLGQGEAFF.